The 12 T cell receptor beta chains reported below all come from one sample, sequenced in a study of regulatory T cells in long-lasting Graves disease. For TCR beta, libraries came from iRepertoire HTBI primers and Arm-PCR of CDR3 regions. TCRdb reprocessed the multiplex PCR reads with MiXCR, giving one entry per CDR3 protein. The data hold under 450,000 distinct CDR3 sequences, with less than 25% observed a single time. Time point specified: persistent/refractory GD, antithyroid drugs over 5 years with positive TRAb. PBMCs were the source of the RNA used for TCR sequencing. Sequenced here: peripheral blood mononuclear cells (PBMCs), sampled when the disease was refractory, from a patient treated with antithyroid drugs. These receptors were taken from a female donor with Graves disease.

This clonotype was detected many times. J is TRBJ1-2 and V is TRBV29-1; D not resolved. The ends were cut back, 4 bases at V and 2 bases at J, with 14 bases in the middle. This CDR3 spans 14 amino acids. CDR1 SQVTM and CDR2 ANQGSEA come from the germline V gene. CDR3 region: CSVVSRRFNYGYTF. The CDR3 DNA follows: TGCAGCGTTGTATCGCGGCGGTTCAACTATGGCTACACCTTC.

The chain employs TRBV10-2 and TRBJ2-2, with D unclear. The CDR3 is 14 amino acids. Trimming took off 9 bases at V and 0 bases at J, with 11 bases between the two ends. Per the germline V gene, CDR1 is WSHSY and CDR2 is SAAADI. CDR3 protein: CASIPGPNTGELFF. The DNA for the CDR3 is TGCGCCAGTATCCCAGGCCCGAACACCGGGGAGCTGTTTTTT.

This clonotype was seen only a few times. The chain recombines TRBV5-5 with TRBJ2-7; 8 nucleotides align to TRBD2. There are 15 residues in the CDR3. Germline CDR1 reads SGHKS; CDR2 reads YYEKEE (reference sequence). Trimming removed 4 bases from V and 5 bases from J; junction bases left unmatched: 11. CDR3 loop: CASSLSGSHSNEQYF. Here the CDR3 DNA reads TGTGCCAGCAGCCTGAGCGGGAGCCACTCTAACGAGCAGTACTTC.

This clonotype has ten or more counts. The V gene is TRBV10-3, the J gene TRBJ2-5; 12 nucleotides align to TRBD2. J gave up 2 bases and V 4 bases, and 8 bases lay outside the gene matches. The CDR3 is 17 amino acids. Germline V gene sequence: CDR1 ENHRY, CDR2 SYGVKD. CDR3 loop: CAISARRTSGDQETQYF. In DNA form, the CDR3 reads TGTGCCATCAGTGCAAGGAGGACTAGCGGGGATCAAGAGACCCAGTACTTC.

Of note for this clonotype: A much bigger clone sits one base away, suggesting this may be a read error. The rearrangement links TRBV2 to TRBJ1-1; D gene unclear. V dropped 11 bases and J dropped 0 bases, with 16 bases sitting between them. This CDR3 comprises 14 residues. Germline CDR1 and CDR2: SNHLY and FYNNEI. The CDR3 DNA follows: TGTGCCGGCACAACGACGGGTATGAACACTGAAGCTTTCTTT. Translation gives CAGTTTGMNTEAFF.

This clonotype was recorded a few times. This rearrangement joins TRBV18 to TRBJ1-5; D ambiguous. CDR1 is KGHSH, CDR2 LQKENI, per germline. The CDR3 sequence is 16 residues long. Trimming removed 0 bases at V and 2 bases at J, with 11 bases between. DNA for the CDR3: TGTGCCAGCTCACCACCCGGGGTTGGCGGCAATCAGCCCCAGCATTTT. This sequence encodes CASSPPGVGGNQPQHF.

This chain links TRBV5-1 with TRBJ2-7; no reliable D call. V was clipped by 0 bases and J by 1 base, with 14 bases between them. This CDR3 is 16 amino acids long. In germline, CDR1 is SGHRS, CDR2 YFSETQ. CDR3 sequence: CASSLGGRAGSYEQYF. As DNA, the CDR3 is TGCGCCAGCAGCTTGGGTGGACGGGCCGGGTCCTACGAGCAGTACTTC.

V usage is TRBV6-5 and J usage is TRBJ1-6, with 9 bases fitting TRBD1. Germline CDR1 reads MNHEY; CDR2 reads SVGAGI. V lost 2 bases, J lost 10 bases, and 9 bases stayed unmatched. The CDR3 sequence is 16 residues long. Here the CDR3 reads CASSYPTGGLNSPLHF. The CDR3 bases are TGTGCCAGCAGTTACCCGACAGGGGGGTTAAACTCACCCCTCCACTTT.

The V and J genes are TRBV19 and TRBJ1-5; 10 nucleotides agree with TRBD1. The CDR3 length is 15 residues. V gave up 10 bases and J gave up 7 bases; unmatched junction bases: 13. CDR1 and CDR2 from the germline V gene are LNHDA and SQIVND (reference sequence). The CDR3 DNA reads as TGTGCCACGGTTCCGGGACAGGGGTATGACCAGCCCCAGCATTTT. This gives the protein CATVPGQGYDQPQHF. The full variable domain, in which reference TRBV19 and TRBJ1-5 provide the parts outside the CDR3, is DGGITQSPKYLFRKEGQNVTLSCEQNLNHDAMYWYRQDPGQGLRLIYYSQIVNDFQKGDIAEGYSVSREKKESFPLTVTSAQKNPTAFYLCATVPGQGYDQPQHFGDGTRLSIL.

This clonotype was detected ten times or more. V gene TRBV6-2 or TRBV6-3 combines with J gene TRBJ1-1; D is undetermined. V was clipped by 5 bases and J by 1 base, with 11 bases between them. This CDR3 spans 14 amino acids. Germline CDR1 reads MNHEY; CDR2 reads SVGEGT. CDR3 sequence: CASSGRLENTEAFF. The DNA of the CDR3 is TGTGCCAGCAGTGGTAGACTAGAGAACACTGAAGCTTTCTTT.

This clonotype occurred a few times. This chain connects TRBV6-2 or TRBV6-3 to TRBJ2-7; perhaps TRBD2 as D (6 bases). Germline CDR1 and CDR2: MNHEY and SVGEGT. The length of the CDR3 is 18 residues. Deletions cut 2 bases from V and 6 bases from J, with 26 bases between. This CDR3 is CASSYLSGPGRTTFEQYF. The CDR3 DNA follows: TGTGCCAGCAGTTACCTTAGCGGACCGGGACGGACTACGTTCGAGCAGTACTTC.

The rearrangement links TRBV19 to TRBJ1-3, with 8 bases that match TRBD1. The CDR3 loop spans 17 amino acids. Germline V lookup: CDR1 LNHDA, CDR2 SQIVND (reference sequence). The trim removed 8 bases at V and 1 base at J, leaving 13 bases unmatched. The CDR3 protein is CASDRGTGFSSGNTIYF. CDR3 DNA sequence: TGTGCCAGTGATAGGGGGACAGGTTTTTCGTCTGGAAACACCATATATTTT.